The 8 T cell receptor beta chains listed next were all sequenced from one sample in a study of blood T cell repertoires in COVID-19. The assay was immunoSEQ multiplex PCR, and TCRdb's table has in-frame clones only and misses some. This table holds more than 350,000 clones, roughly nine tenths found once. The sample comprised PBMCs or T cells enriched from blood (not recorded which). The source of these receptors is a man aged 18 to 35 who had recovered from COVID-19.

This sequence joins TRBV7-9 and TRBJ2-1, with D maybe TRBD1 (5 bases). Germline V gene sequence: CDR1 SEHNR, CDR2 FQNEAQ (reference sequence). The CDR3 runs to 14 residues. V lost 10 bases, J lost 0 bases, and 13 bases lay in between. CDR3 in DNA: TGTGCCATCCCCGGACAAAGCTCCTACAATGAGCAGTTCTTC. Amino acid sequence: CAIPGQSSYNEQFF.

V is TRBV7-2 and J is TRBJ1-2, with 9 nucleotides matching TRBD1. CDR3 length: 14 residues. Germline trimming cut 5 bases from V and 4 bases from J; bases unmatched to any gene: 5. Germline CDR1 and CDR2: SGHTA and FQGNSA. CDR3 sequence (DNA): TGTGCCAGCAGCGGGACAGGGAGAACCTATGGCTACACCTTC. Translated: CASSGTGRTYGYTF.

This chain links TRBV30 with TRBJ1-3; 7 nucleotides match TRBD1. The CDR3 runs 15 residues. The germline V gene encodes CDR1 GTSNPN and CDR2 SVGIG (reference sequence). V shed 2 bases and J 4 bases; nucleotides not matched to a gene: 8. CDR3 nucleotide sequence: TGTGCCTGGAGTACAGACAGGGTGGGAGGAAACACCATATATTTT. It codes for CAWSTDRVGGNTIYF. The variable domain in full, completed from reference TRBV30 and TRBJ1-3, reads SQTIHQWPATLVQPVGSPLSLECTVEGTSNPNLYWYRQAAGRGLQLLFYSVGIGQISSEVPQNLSASRPQDRQFILSSKKLLLSDSGFYLCAWSTDRVGGNTIYFGEGSWLTVV.

The chain combines TRBV10-1 with TRBJ1-1, with TRBD1 matching 10 bases. CDR1 WNHNN and CDR2 SYGVQD come from the germline V gene (reference sequence). V gave up 8 bases and J gave up 4 bases; unmatched junction bases: 4. The CDR3 spans 13 residues. The DNA of the CDR3 is TGCGCCAGCTCCCGGACAGGGGGCACTGAAGCTTTCTTT. Encoded protein: CASSRTGGTEAFF.

V usage is TRBV5-1 and J usage is TRBJ2-7; possible D gene TRBD2, 6 bases. CDR1 is SGHRS, CDR2 YFSETQ, per germline. CDR3 length equals 16 residues. V was cut by 7 bases and J by 7 bases, with 27 bases left in between. The CDR3: CASGGRQGPLLGEQYF. The CDR3 nucleotides read TGCGCCAGCGGAGGGCGCCAGGGACCGCTGTTGGGGGAGCAGTACTTC. The full variable domain, its missing parts supplied by reference TRBV5-1 and TRBJ2-7, is KAGVTQTPRYLIKTRGQQVTLSCSPISGHRSVSWYQQTPGQGLQFLFEYFSETQRNKGNFPGRFSGRQFSNSRSEMNVSTLELGDSALYLCASGGRQGPLLGEQYFGPGTRLTVT.

The chain joins TRBV19 to TRBJ2-2, with TRBD2 as a possible D gene (6 bases). The CDR3 covers 14 residues. Trimming removed 8 bases at V and 6 bases at J, with 16 bases between. The V gene's germline CDR1 is LNHDA and CDR2 SQIVND (reference sequence). CDR3 region: CASRSGVPAGELFF. The CDR3 nucleotides read TGTGCCAGTCGCTCGGGGGTACCGGCCGGGGAGCTGTTTTTT. The entire variable domain, with the rest obtained from reference TRBV19 and TRBJ2-2, is as follows: DGGITQSPKYLFRKEGQNVTLSCEQNLNHDAMYWYRQDPGQGLRLIYYSQIVNDFQKGDIAEGYSVSREKKESFPLTVTSAQKNPTAFYLCASRSGVPAGELFFGEGSRLTVL.

V usage is TRBV9 and J usage is TRBJ2-7; D uncertain. The CDR3 runs to 15 residues. V lost 0 bases and J lost 3, with 13 bases in between. Germline CDR1 is SGDLS and CDR2 is YYNGEE. CDR3 loop: CASSVEPGWNYEQYF. The CDR3 DNA follows: TGTGCCAGCAGCGTAGAACCGGGTTGGAACTACGAGCAGTACTTC. The entire variable domain, with the rest obtained from reference TRBV9 and TRBJ2-7, is as follows: DSGVTQTPKHLITATGQRVTLRCSPRSGDLSVYWYQQSLDQGLQFLIQYYNGEERAKGNILERFSAQQFPDLHSELNLSSLELGDSALYFCASSVEPGWNYEQYFGPGTRLTVT.

The chain links TRBV19 to TRBJ2-7; D uncertain. The CDR3 runs to 14 residues. Deletions cut 2 bases from V and 0 bases from J, with 8 bases between. Looked up from germline, CDR1 is LNHDA and CDR2 is SQIVND (reference sequence). In DNA, the CDR3 is TGTGCCAGTAGTATATTAGCTAGCTCCTACGAGCAGTACTTC. Translation gives CASSILASSYEQYF.